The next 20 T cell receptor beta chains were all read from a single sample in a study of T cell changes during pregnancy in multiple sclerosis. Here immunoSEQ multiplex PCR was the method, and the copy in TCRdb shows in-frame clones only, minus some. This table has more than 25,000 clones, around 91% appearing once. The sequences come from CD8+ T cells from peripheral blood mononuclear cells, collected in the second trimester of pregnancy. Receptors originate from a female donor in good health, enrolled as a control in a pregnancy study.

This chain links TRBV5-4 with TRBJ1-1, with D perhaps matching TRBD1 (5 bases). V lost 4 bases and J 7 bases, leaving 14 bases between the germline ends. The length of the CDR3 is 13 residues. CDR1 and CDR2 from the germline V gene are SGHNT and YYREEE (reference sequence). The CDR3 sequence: CASSPGGVSEAFF. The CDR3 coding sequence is TGTGCCAGCAGCCCCGGGGGGGTGAGTGAAGCTTTCTTT.

CDR3 amino acids: CASSLQGSGNTIYF. CDR3 DNA: TGTGCCAGCAGCTTGCAGGGCTCTGGAAACACCATATATTTT. The V call is TRBV7-8, the J call TRBJ1-3; maybe TRBD1 (5 bases). Germline CDR1 SGHVS, CDR2 FQNEAQ. CDR3 length: 14 residues. V gave up 3 bases and J gave up 0 bases, with 6 bases separating them.

Written as DNA, the CDR3 is TGTGCCAGCCGACAGGACTACAATGAGCAGTTCTTC. It translates to CASRQDYNEQFF. V usage is TRBV13 and J usage is TRBJ2-1, with D perhaps TRBD1 (6 bases). The germline V and J ends were trimmed by 8 bases and 3 bases, with 8 bases remaining between them. CDR3 length: 12 amino acids. The V gene's germline CDR1 is PRHDT and CDR2 FYEKMQ (reference sequence).

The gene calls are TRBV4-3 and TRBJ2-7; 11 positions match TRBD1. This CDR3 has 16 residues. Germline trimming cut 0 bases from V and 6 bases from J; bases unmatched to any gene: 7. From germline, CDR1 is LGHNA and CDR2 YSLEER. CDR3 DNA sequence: TGCGCCAGCAGCCAAGATCCCGGGACAGGGGGGTTCGAGCAGTACTTC. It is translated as CASSQDPGTGGFEQYF.

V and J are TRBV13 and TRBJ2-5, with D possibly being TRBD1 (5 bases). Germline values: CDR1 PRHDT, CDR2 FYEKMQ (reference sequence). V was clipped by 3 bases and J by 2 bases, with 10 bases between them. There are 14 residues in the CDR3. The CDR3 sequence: CASSFGDRQETQYF. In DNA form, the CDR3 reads TGTGCCAGCAGCTTTGGAGACAGACAAGAGACCCAGTACTTC.

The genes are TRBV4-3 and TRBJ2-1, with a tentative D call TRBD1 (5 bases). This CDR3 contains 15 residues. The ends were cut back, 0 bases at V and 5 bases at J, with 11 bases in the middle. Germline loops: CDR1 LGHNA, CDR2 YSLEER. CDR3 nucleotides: TGCGCCAGCAGCCAAGACAGGGCATCCCACAATGAGCAGTTCTTC. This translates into CASSQDRASHNEQFF.

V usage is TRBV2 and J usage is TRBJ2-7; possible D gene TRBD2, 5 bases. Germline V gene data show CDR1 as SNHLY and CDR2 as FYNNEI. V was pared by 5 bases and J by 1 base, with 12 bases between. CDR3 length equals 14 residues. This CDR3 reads CASSSTGDSYEQYF. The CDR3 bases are TGTGCCAGCAGTTCGACCGGGGATTCCTACGAGCAGTACTTC.

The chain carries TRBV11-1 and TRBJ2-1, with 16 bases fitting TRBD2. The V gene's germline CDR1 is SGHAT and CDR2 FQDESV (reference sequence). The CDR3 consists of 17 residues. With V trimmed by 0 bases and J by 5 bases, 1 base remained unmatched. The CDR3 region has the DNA TGTGCCAGCAGCTTAGCGGGACTAGCGGGGGGGGACAATGAGCAGTTCTTC. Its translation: CASSLAGLAGGDNEQFF.

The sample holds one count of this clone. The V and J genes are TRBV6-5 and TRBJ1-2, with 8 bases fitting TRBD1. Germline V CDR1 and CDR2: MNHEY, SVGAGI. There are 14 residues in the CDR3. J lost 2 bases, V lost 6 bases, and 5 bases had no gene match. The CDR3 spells CASSPGQVNYGYTF. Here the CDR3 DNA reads TGTGCCAGCAGCCCGGGACAGGTGAACTATGGCTACACCTTC.

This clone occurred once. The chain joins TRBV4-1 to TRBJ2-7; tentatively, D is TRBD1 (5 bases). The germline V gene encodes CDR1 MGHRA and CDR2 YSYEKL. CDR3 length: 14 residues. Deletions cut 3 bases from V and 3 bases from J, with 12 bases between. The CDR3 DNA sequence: TGCGCCAGCAGCCAGGCGGACATTCACTACGAGCAGTACTTC. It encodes CASSQADIHYEQYF.

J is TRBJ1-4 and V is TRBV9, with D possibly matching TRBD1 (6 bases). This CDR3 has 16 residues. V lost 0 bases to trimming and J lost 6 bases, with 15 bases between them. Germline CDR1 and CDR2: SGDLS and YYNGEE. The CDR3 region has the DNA TGTGCCAGCAGCGTAGGAAGGGGGAGTTGGGATGAAAAACTGTTTTTT. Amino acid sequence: CASSVGRGSWDEKLFF.

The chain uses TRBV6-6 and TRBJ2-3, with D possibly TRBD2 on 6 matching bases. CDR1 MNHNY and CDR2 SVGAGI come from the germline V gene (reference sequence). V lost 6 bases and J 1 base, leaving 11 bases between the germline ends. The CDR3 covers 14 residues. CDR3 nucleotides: TGTGCCAGCAGCCCCTGGGGGGGCACAGATACGCAGTATTTT. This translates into CASSPWGGTDTQYF.

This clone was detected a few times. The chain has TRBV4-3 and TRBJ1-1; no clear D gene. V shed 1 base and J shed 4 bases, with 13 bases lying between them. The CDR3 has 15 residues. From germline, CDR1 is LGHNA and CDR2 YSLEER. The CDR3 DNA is TGCGCCAGCAGCCAAGTCATTGGCAGGCCCACTGAAGCTTTCTTT. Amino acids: CASSQVIGRPTEAFF.

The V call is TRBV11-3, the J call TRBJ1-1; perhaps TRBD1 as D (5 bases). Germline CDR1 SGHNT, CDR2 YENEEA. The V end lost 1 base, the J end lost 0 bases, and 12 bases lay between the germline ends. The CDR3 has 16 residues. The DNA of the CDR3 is TGTGCCAGCAGCTTAGGGACATATAAAATGAACACTGAAGCTTTCTTT. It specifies CASSLGTYKMNTEAFF.

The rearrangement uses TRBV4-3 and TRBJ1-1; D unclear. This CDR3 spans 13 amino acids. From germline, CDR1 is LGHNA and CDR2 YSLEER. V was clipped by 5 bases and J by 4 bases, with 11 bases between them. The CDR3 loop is CASSKVPGTEAFF. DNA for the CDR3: TGCGCCAGCAGCAAAGTTCCGGGCACTGAAGCTTTCTTT.

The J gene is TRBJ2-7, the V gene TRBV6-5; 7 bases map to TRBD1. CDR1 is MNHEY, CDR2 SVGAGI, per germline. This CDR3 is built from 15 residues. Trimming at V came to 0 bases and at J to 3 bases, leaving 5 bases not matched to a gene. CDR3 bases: TGTGCCAGCAGTTACTCAGACAGGGTGAGCTACGAGCAGTACTTC. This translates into CASSYSDRVSYEQYF.

The CDR3 protein is CASIGTSGGPTRDEQYF. In DNA, the CDR3 is TGTGCCAGCATCGGGACTAGCGGGGGCCCCACCCGTGACGAGCAGTACTTC. J is TRBJ2-7 and V is TRBV5-6; 14 bases map to TRBD2. The CDR3 loop spans 17 amino acids. V was pared by 6 bases and J by 5 bases, with 13 bases of the junction left unmatched. Germline values: CDR1 SGHDT, CDR2 YYEEEE.

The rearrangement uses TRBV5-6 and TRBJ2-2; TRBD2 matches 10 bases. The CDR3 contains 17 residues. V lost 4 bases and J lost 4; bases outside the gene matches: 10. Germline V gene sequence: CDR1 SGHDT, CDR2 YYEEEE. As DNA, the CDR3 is TGTGCCAGCAGCCCCGTGGGTAGCGGGGGGCTCACCGGGGAGCTGTTTTTT. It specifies CASSPVGSGGLTGELFF.

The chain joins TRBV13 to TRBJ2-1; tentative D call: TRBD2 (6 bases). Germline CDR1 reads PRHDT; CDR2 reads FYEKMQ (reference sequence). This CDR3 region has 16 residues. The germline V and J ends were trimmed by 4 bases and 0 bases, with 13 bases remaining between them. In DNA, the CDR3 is TGTGCCAGCAGCTCAGCGGCGGGGATCTCCTACAATGAGCAGTTCTTC. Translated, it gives CASSSAAGISYNEQFF.

The CDR3 reads CASSVGQEYYEQYF. CDR3 in DNA: TGTGCCAGCAGCGTAGGGCAGGAATACTACGAGCAGTACTTC. The chain couples TRBV9 to TRBJ2-7; D unresolved. Germline V gene lookup returns CDR1 SGDLS and CDR2 YYNGEE. With 0 bases removed from V and 3 bases from J, the gap between germline ends came to 10 bases. This CDR3 is 14 amino acids long.